Shown below are 20 T cell receptor beta chains from a single sample sequenced in a study of persistence of HIV-infected CD4 T cells. Sequencing used immunoSEQ version 4 in survey mode. Assay used: immunoSEQ multiplex PCR; TCRdb lists only in-frame clones, some missing. The sample contains more than 45,000 clones, approximately 72% of which appear only once. The stimulus was lysate of CMV-infected fibroblasts, around 10 ug/mL. CD40L-negative CD69-negative CD45RO-high memory CD4+ T cells were sorted as populations depleted of antigen-responding cells. Their target antigens are unknown. Sequenced here: CD4+ T cells sorted from PBMCs after approximately 20-hour stimulation, sampled from a patient who received antiretroviral therapy. Every receptor here comes from an adult man with HIV who was CMV-seropositive.

This sequence joins TRBV27 and TRBJ2-7, with a possible D match to TRBD2 (5 bases). Germline V lookup: CDR1 MNHEY, CDR2 SMNVEV (reference sequence). The CDR3 totals 15 residues. Deletions cut 7 bases from V and 0 bases from J, with 16 bases between. The CDR3 reads CASTLFPGGSYEQYF. Written as DNA, the CDR3 is TGTGCCAGCACCCTTTTCCCAGGAGGCTCCTACGAGCAGTACTTC.

This clone was seen a single time. The rearrangement uses TRBV7-8 and TRBJ2-3, with TRBD2 matching 7 bases. Unmatched junction bases numbered 9, after V lost 3 bases and J lost 0 bases. This CDR3 is 17 amino acids long. Germline lookup yields CDR1 SGHVS and CDR2 FQNEAQ. The CDR3 region has the DNA TGTGCCAGCAGCTTCAAGACTAGCCCACGTAGCACAGATACGCAGTATTTT. It specifies CASSFKTSPRSTDTQYF.

This clone has a single count. The chain couples TRBV5-1 to TRBJ2-5, with unresolved D. Trimming took 2 bases from V and 4 from J, leaving 12 bases between them. Germline-derived CDR1 and CDR2 are SGHRS and YFSETQ. The CDR3 is 14 residues long. The CDR3 loop is CASSLSRSRETQYF. CDR3 DNA: TGCGCCAGCAGCTTATCCAGGTCGCGAGAGACCCAGTACTTC.

CDR3 in amino acids: CASSGTGSYNEQFF. CDR3 nucleotides: TGTGCCAGCAGTGGGACAGGGTCATACAATGAGCAGTTCTTC. The gene calls are TRBV25-1 and TRBJ2-1; 8 bases align to TRBD1. After removal of 4 bases from V and 4 bases from J, the junction contained 3 bases not matched to a gene. Germline V lookup: CDR1 MGHDK, CDR2 SYGVNS. The CDR3 extends over 14 amino acids. Full variable domain (outside the CDR3, taken from reference TRBV25-1 and TRBJ2-1): EADIYQTPRYLVIGTGKKITLECSQTMGHDKMYWYQQDPGMELHLIHYSYGVNSTEKGDLSSESTVSRIRTEHFPLTLESARPSHTSQYLCASSGTGSYNEQFFGPGTRLTVL.

The gene calls are TRBV5-1 and TRBJ2-3; D may be TRBD1 or TRBD2 (5 bases each). The length of the CDR3 is 15 residues. Deletions cut 6 bases from V and 6 bases from J, with 20 bases between. In germline, CDR1 is SGHRS, CDR2 YFSETQ. The CDR3 bases are TGCGCCAGCAAGGGGACGCCGTTGACTTACGATACGCAGTATTTT. It specifies CASKGTPLTYDTQYF.

The chain carries TRBV5-1 and TRBJ1-2; tentative D call: TRBD1 (6 bases). The V end was cut by 1 base, the J end by 7 bases, with 17 bases between. CDR1 SGHRS and CDR2 YFSETQ come from the germline V gene. This CDR3 has 15 amino acids. CDR3 region: CASSLTAGGAGGYTF. CDR3 sequence (DNA): TGCGCCAGCAGCTTGACTGCGGGGGGCGCGGGTGGCTACACCTTC. Full variable domain (remainder filled in from reference TRBV5-1 and TRBJ1-2): KAGVTQTPRYLIKTRGQQVTLSCSPISGHRSVSWYQQTPGQGLQFLFEYFSETQRNKGNFPGRFSGRQFSNSRSEMNVSTLELGDSALYLCASSLTAGGAGGYTFGSGTRLTVV.

The rearrangement joins TRBV7-3 to TRBJ2-7; D uncertain. CDR1 is SGHTA and CDR2 is FQGTGA in the germline V gene. The CDR3 loop spans 13 amino acids. V lost 4 bases to trimming and J lost 2 bases, with 9 bases between them. The CDR3 DNA is TGTGCCAGCAGCTCCCCTCCTACCTACGAGCAGTACTTC. Its protein is CASSSPPTYEQYF.

The genes are TRBV19 and TRBJ2-5, with D possibly being TRBD2 (5 bases). Trimming removed 3 bases at V and 5 bases at J, with 19 bases between. The germline gives CDR1 LNHDA, CDR2 SQIVND (reference sequence). This CDR3 region has 16 residues. CDR3 sequence reads: CASSMGGTRRIETQYF. In nucleotides, the CDR3 is TGTGCCAGTAGTATGGGTGGTACGCGGAGGATCGAGACCCAGTACTTC.

This chain's CDR3 is CASSQGTPGGRNNEQFF. As DNA, the CDR3 is TGTGCCAGCAGCCAAGGGACTCCGGGGGGCCGCAACAATGAGCAGTTCTTC. The chain couples TRBV3-1 (or the pseudogene TRBV3-2) to TRBJ2-1; the D gene is possibly TRBD2 (7 bases). The CDR3 is 17 residues long. V dropped 1 base and J dropped 5 bases, with 18 bases sitting between them. In germline, CDR1 is LGHDT, CDR2 YNNKEL (reference sequence).

The chain recombines TRBV4-3 with TRBJ1-2, with a tentative D call TRBD1 (5 bases). CDR3 size: 16 residues. Per the germline V gene, CDR1 is LGHNA and CDR2 is YSLEER. V gave up 0 bases and J gave up 5 bases, with 16 bases separating them. The CDR3 DNA sequence: TGCGCCAGCAGCCAAGATTTCCGCAGGGCGGAATATGGCTACACCTTC. Its protein product is CASSQDFRRAEYGYTF.

The V gene is TRBV24-1, the J gene TRBJ2-1; 9 bases align to TRBD2. The germline V gene encodes CDR1 KGHDR and CDR2 SFDVKD. The V segment lost 9 bases and the J segment 6 bases; nucleotides outside the gene matches: 5. CDR3 length: 13 amino acids. CDR3 in amino acids: CATSNSGGNEQFF. CDR3 DNA sequence: TGTGCCACCTCTAATAGCGGGGGCAATGAGCAGTTCTTC.

The J gene is TRBJ1-3, the V gene TRBV2; maybe TRBD1 (6 bases). The CDR3 covers 13 residues. The germline V gene has CDR1 SNHLY and CDR2 FYNNEI. V lost 8 bases and J lost 8, with 16 bases in between. For the CDR3, the DNA is TGTGCCAGCCTATACAGGGTTGGGGACACCATATATTTT. Its protein is CASLYRVGDTIYF.

There are a few counts of this clone. The J gene is TRBJ1-2, the V gene TRBV5-4, with 7 positions matching TRBD1. CDR3 length: 14 residues. In germline, CDR1 is SGHNT, CDR2 YYREEE (reference sequence). V shed 0 bases, J shed 5 bases, and the junction held 4 bases outside the gene matches. The CDR3, as DNA: TGTGCCAGCAGCTTGGAGGGACAGCGATATGGCTACACCTTC. Translation: CASSLEGQRYGYTF. Complete variable domain (other parts from reference TRBV5-4 and TRBJ1-2): ETGVTQSPTHLIKTRGQQVTLRCSSQSGHNTVSWYQQALGQGPQFIFQYYREEENGRGNFPPRFSGLQFPNYSSELNVNALELDDSALYLCASSLEGQRYGYTFGSGTRLTVV.

The V gene is TRBV30, the J gene TRBJ1-1; no firm D call. Germline V gene sequence: CDR1 GTSNPN, CDR2 SVGIG (reference sequence). V was shortened by 2 bases and J by 4 bases, with 11 bases between the two germline ends. The CDR3 runs to 13 residues. The CDR3 DNA follows: TGTGCCTGGAGTTCGCAGGCTGGCACTGAAGCTTTCTTT. Protein: CAWSSQAGTEAFF.

The V call is TRBV28, the J call TRBJ2-7; D might be TRBD2 (5 bases). Trimming removed 9 bases at V and 2 bases at J, with 20 bases between. Germline lookup yields CDR1 MDHEN and CDR2 SYDVKM. The CDR3 totals 15 residues. The CDR3 is CASITGNDLTYEQYF. In nucleotides, the CDR3 is TGTGCCAGTATTACCGGGAACGACCTGACCTACGAGCAGTACTTC.

The rearrangement joins TRBV19 to TRBJ1-5, with a weak D call TRBD1 (5 bases). CDR3 length equals 14 residues. The V end was cut by 0 bases, the J end by 7 bases, with 10 bases between. Germline values: CDR1 LNHDA, CDR2 SQIVND (reference sequence). The CDR3 DNA sequence: TGTGCCAGTAGTATAGACAGGGACGGCCAGCCCCAGCATTTT. It is translated as CASSIDRDGQPQHF.

The sample holds one count of this clone. The chain is built from TRBV25-1 and TRBJ1-1; the D is unclear. The CDR3 is 14 residues long. V lost 1 base and J lost 5, with 11 bases in between. Per germline, CDR1 MGHDK and CDR2 SYGVNS. This CDR3 reads CASSESGWRTEAFF. The CDR3 region has the DNA TGTGCCAGCAGTGAATCTGGCTGGAGGACTGAAGCTTTCTTT.

The V gene is TRBV4-1, the J gene TRBJ1-2; 10 bases fit TRBD1. This CDR3 contains 15 residues. V shed 5 bases and J 3 bases; nucleotides not matched to a gene: 6. Germline lookup yields CDR1 MGHRA and CDR2 YSYEKL. The CDR3 loop reads CASSKDRGTDYGYTF. The CDR3 DNA follows: TGCGCCAGCAGCAAGGACAGGGGGACGGACTATGGCTACACCTTC.

The chain couples TRBV6-2 or TRBV6-3 to TRBJ1-5, with 7 bases identical to TRBD1. The germline CDR1 and CDR2 sequences are MNHEY and SVGEGT. The CDR3 loop spans 15 amino acids. V dropped 6 bases and J dropped 1; count of bases not matched to a gene: 6. The CDR3 protein is CASSRDRASNQPQHF. Here the CDR3 DNA reads TGTGCCAGCAGCCGCGACAGGGCCAGCAATCAGCCCCAGCATTTT.

This clone has just one count. The V and J genes are TRBV6-5 and TRBJ1-6, with D possibly being TRBD1 (6 bases). Trimming shortened V by 0 bases and J by 6 bases, and 12 bases separated the two germline ends. This CDR3 spans 16 amino acids. Looked up from germline, CDR1 is MNHEY and CDR2 is SVGAGI. The CDR3 is CASSYSRGQPNSPLHF. In nucleotides, the CDR3 is TGTGCCAGCAGTTACTCACGGGGACAACCTAATTCACCCCTCCACTTT.